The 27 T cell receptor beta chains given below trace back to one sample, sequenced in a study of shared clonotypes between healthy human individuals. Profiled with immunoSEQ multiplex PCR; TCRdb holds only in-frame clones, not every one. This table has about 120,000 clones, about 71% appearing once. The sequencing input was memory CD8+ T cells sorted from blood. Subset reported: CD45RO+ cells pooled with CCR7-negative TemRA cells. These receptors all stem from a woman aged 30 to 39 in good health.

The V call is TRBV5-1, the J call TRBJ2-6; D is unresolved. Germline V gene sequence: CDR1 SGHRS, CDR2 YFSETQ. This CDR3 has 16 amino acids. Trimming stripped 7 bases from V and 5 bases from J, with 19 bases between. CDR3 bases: TGCGCCAGCGAATACGGTTCACAAAGTCGGGCCAACGTCCTGACTTTC. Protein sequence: CASEYGSQSRANVLTF.

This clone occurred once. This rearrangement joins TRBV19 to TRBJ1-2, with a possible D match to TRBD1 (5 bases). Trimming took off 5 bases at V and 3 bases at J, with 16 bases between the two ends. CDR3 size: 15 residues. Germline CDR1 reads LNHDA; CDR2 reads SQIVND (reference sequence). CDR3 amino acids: CASSPYLQGHYGYTF. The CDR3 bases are TGTGCCAGTAGTCCTTACCTCCAGGGTCACTATGGCTACACCTTC.

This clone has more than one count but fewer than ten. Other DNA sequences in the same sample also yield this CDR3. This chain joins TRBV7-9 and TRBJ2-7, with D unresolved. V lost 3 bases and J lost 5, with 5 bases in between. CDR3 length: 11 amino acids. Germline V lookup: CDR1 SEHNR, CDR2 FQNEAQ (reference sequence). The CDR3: CASSFSDEQYF. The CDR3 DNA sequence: TGTGCCAGCAGCTTTTCTGACGAGCAGTACTTC.

The CDR3 spells CASSPREGPYGYTF. The CDR3 DNA follows: TGTGCCAGCAGCCCCCGAGAGGGTCCGTATGGCTACACCTTC. This chain joins TRBV5-6 and TRBJ1-2; D not certain. Germline values: CDR1 SGHDT, CDR2 YYEEEE. Trimming removed 4 bases at V and 5 bases at J, with 15 bases between. The CDR3 spans 14 residues.

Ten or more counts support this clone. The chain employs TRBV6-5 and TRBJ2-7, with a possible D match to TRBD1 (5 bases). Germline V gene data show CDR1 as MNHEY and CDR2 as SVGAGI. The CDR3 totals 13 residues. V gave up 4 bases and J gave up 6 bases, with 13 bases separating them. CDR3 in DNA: TGTGCCAGCAGTTCAGGGTTACGAGGCGAGCAGTACTTC. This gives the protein CASSSGLRGEQYF.

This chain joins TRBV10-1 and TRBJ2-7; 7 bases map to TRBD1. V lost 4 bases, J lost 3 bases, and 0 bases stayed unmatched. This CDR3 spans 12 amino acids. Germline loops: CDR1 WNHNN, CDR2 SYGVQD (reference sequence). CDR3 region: CASSGQGYEQYF. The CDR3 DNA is TGCGCCAGCAGTGGACAGGGCTACGAGCAGTACTTC.

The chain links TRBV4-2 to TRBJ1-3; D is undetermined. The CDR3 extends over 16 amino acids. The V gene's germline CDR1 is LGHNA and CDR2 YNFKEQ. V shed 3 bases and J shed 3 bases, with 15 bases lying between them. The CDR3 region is CASSQILGGRGNTIYF. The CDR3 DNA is TGTGCCAGCAGCCAGATCCTAGGTGGTCGTGGAAACACCATATATTTT.

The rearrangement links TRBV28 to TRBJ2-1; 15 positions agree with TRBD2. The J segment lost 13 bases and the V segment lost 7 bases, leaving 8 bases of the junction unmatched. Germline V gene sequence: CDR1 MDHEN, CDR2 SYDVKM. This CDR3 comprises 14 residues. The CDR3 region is CASKSPGLAGGQFF. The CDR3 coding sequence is TGTGCCAGCAAATCCCCGGGACTAGCGGGAGGACAGTTCTTC.

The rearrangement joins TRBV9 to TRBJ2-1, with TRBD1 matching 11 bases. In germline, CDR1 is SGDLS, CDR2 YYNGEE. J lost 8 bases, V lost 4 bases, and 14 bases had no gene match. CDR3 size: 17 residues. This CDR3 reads CASSRIRDRGTHHEQFF. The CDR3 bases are TGTGCCAGCAGCAGGATCAGGGACAGGGGGACGCACCATGAGCAGTTCTTC. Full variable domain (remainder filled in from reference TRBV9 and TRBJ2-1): DSGVTQTPKHLITATGQRVTLRCSPRSGDLSVYWYQQSLDQGLQFLIQYYNGEERAKGNILERFSAQQFPDLHSELNLSSLELGDSALYFCASSRIRDRGTHHEQFFGPGTRLTVL.

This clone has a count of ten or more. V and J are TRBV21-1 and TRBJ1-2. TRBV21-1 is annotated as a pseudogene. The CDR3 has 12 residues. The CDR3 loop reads CARAHGVRGYTF. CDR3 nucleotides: TGTGCCAGAGCTCACGGTGTGAGGGGCTACACCTTC.

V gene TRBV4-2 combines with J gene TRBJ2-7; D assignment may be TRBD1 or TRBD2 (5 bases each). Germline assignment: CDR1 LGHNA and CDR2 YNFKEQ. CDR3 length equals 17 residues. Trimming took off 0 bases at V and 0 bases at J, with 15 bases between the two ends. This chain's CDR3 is CASSQDFWDGASYEQYF. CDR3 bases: TGTGCCAGCAGCCAAGATTTTTGGGACGGAGCCTCCTACGAGCAGTACTTC.

CDR3 coding DNA: TGTGCCAGCAGCGTAGGACAGAAATTAACTAATGAAAAACTGTTTTTT. This codes for CASSVGQKLTNEKLFF. The rearrangement links TRBV9 to TRBJ1-4, with a possible D match to TRBD1 (5 bases). Germline CDR1 and CDR2: SGDLS and YYNGEE. The CDR3 sequence is 16 residues long. Trimming stripped 0 bases from V and 1 base from J, with 10 bases between.

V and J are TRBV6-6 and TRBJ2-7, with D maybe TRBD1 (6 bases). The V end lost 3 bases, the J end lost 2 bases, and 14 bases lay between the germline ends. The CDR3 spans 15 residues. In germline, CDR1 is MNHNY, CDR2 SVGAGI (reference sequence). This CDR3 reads CASSYDRNFAYEQYF. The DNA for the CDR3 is TGTGCCAGCAGTTATGACAGGAATTTTGCCTACGAGCAGTACTTC.

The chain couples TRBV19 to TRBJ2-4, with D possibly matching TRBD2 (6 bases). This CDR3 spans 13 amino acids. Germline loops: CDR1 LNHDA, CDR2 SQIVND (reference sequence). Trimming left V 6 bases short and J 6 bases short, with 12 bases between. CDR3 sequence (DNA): TGTGCCAGTAGGGGCGCGGGGACAAACATTCAGTACTTC. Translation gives CASRGAGTNIQYF.

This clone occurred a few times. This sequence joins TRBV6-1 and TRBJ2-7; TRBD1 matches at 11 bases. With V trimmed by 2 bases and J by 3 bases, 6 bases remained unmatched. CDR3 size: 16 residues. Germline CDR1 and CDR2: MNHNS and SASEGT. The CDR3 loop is CASSEREGTGGYEQYF. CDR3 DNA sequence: TGTGCCAGCAGTGAAAGGGAAGGGACAGGGGGCTACGAGCAGTACTTC.

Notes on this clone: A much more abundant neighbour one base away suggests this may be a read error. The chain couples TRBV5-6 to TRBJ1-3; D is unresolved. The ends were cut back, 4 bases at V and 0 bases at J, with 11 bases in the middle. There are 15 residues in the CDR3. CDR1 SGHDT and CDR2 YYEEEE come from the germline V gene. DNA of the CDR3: TGTGCCAGCAGCCTTAACGGGAGCTCTGGAAACACCATATATTTT. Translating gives CASSLNGSSGNTIYF.

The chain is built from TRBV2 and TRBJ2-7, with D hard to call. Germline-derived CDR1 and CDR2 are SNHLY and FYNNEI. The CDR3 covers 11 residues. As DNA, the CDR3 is TGTGCGGTAACCGGGCCCTACGAGCAGTACTTC. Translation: CAVTGPYEQYF.

The CDR3 loop reads CASTHRGRAFEQYF. CDR3 nucleotides: TGCGCCAGCACCCATAGGGGGAGGGCCTTCGAGCAGTACTTC. The chain carries TRBV23-1 and TRBJ2-7, with D possibly being TRBD2 (7 bases). TRBV23-1 is flagged as an ORF with uncertain function. The V and J ends lost 7 bases and 6 bases respectively, with 19 bases between them. The CDR3 runs 14 residues.

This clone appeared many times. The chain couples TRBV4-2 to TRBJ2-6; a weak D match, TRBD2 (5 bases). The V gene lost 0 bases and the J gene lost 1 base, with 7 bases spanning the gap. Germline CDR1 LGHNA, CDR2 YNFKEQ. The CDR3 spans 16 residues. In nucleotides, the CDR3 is TGTGCCAGCAGCCAAGATACGGGGTCTGGGGCCAACGTCCTGACTTTC. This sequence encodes CASSQDTGSGANVLTF.

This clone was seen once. The CDR3 DNA sequence: TGTGCCAGCTCACCCAACGCTCAATCGAACACCGGGGAGCTGTTTTTT. Amino acids: CASSPNAQSNTGELFF. The V and J genes are TRBV18 and TRBJ2-2; D remains ambiguous. V was cut by 3 bases and J by 0 bases, with 11 bases left in between. The CDR3 runs to 16 residues. The V gene's germline CDR1 is KGHSH and CDR2 LQKENI.

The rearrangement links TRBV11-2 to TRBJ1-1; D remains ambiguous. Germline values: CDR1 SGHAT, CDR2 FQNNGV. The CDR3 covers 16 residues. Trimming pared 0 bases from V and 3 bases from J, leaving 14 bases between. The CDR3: CASSLDQSRRDTEAFF. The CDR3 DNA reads TGTGCCAGCAGCTTAGACCAGTCCAGACGGGACACTGAAGCTTTCTTT.

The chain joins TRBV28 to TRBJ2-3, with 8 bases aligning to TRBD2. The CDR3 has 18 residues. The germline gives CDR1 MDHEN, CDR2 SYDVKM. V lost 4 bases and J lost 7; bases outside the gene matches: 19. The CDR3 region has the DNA TGTGCCAGCAGTTATATCACGAGGTGGACTAGCCGAGGCAATACGCAGTATTTT. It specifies CASSYITRWTSRGNTQYF.

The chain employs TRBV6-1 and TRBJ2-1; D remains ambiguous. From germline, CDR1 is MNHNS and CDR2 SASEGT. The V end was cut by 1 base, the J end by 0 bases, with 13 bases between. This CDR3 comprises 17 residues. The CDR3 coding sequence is TGTGCCAGCAGTGAAGGTAGGCCAGCGAGCTCCTACAATGAGCAGTTCTTC. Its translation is CASSEGRPASSYNEQFF.

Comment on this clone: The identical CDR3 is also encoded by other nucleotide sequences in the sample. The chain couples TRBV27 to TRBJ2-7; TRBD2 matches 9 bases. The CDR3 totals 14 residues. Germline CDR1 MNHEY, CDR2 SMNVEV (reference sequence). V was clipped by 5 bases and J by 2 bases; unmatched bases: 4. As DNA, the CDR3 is TGTGCCAGCAGTCCCGGGACTAGCACCTACGAGCAGTACTTC. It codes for CASSPGTSTYEQYF.

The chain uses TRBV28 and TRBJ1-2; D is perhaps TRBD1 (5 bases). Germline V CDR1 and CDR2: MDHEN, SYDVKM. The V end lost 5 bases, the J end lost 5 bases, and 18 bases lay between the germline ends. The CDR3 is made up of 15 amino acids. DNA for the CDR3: TGTGCCAGCAGTACCCGGACATACTACGGTTATGGCTACACCTTC. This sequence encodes CASSTRTYYGYGYTF.

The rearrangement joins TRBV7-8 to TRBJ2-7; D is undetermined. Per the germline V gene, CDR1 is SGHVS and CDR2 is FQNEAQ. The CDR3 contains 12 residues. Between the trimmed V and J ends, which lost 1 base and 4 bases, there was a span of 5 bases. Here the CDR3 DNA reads TGTGCCAGCAGCTTAGTGTGGTACGAGCAGTACTTC. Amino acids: CASSLVWYEQYF. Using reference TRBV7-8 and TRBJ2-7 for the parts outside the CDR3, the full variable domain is GAGVSQSPRYKVAKRGQDVALRCDPISGHVSLFWYQQALGQGPEFLTYFQNEAQLDKSGLPSDRFFAERPEGSVSTLKIQRTQQEDSAVYLCASSLVWYEQYFGPGTRLTVT.

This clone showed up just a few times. CDR3 DNA sequence: TGTGCCACCAGCAGTACCCCTTGGGGTAGCAATCAGCCCCAGCATTTT. Its translation: CATSSTPWGSNQPQHF. The genes are TRBV28 and TRBJ1-5, with unresolved D. The CDR3 runs to 16 residues. Germline V gene lookup returns CDR1 MDHEN and CDR2 SYDVKM. The V end was cut by 10 bases, the J end by 0 bases, with 19 bases between.